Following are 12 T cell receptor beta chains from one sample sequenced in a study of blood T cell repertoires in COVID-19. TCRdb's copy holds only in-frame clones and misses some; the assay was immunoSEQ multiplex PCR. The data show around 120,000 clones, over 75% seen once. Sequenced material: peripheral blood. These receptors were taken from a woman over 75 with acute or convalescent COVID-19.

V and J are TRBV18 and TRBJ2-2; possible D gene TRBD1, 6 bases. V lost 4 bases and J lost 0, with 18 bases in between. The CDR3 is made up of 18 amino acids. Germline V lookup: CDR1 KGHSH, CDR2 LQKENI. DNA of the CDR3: TGTGCCAGCTCACGCAATATAGCACAGGGTCCGAACACCGGGGAGCTGTTTTTT. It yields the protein CASSRNIAQGPNTGELFF.

DNA of the CDR3: TGTGCCAGCAGCTTGGCCTTGGAGGGGACAGCGGGGACCCAGTACTTC. Encoded protein: CASSLALEGTAGTQYF. The V call is TRBV5-4, the J call TRBJ2-5; D is perhaps TRBD1 (7 bases). Germline-derived CDR1 and CDR2 are SGHNT and YYREEE (reference sequence). The germline V and J ends were trimmed by 0 bases and 7 bases, with 19 bases remaining between them. The CDR3 totals 16 residues.

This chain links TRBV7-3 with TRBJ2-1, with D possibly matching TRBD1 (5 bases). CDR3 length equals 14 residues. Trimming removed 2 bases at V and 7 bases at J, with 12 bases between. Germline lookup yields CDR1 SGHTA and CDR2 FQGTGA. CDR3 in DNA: TGTGCCAGCAGCTTATATACTGGGGCAAATGAGCAGTTCTTC. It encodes CASSLYTGANEQFF.

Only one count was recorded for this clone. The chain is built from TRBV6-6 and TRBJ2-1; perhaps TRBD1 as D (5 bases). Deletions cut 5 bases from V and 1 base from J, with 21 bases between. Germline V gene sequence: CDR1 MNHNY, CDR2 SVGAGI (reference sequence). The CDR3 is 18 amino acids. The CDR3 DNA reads TGTGCCAGCAGTCTACTTACAGACAGTTTTGGTTCCTACAATGAGCAGTTCTTC. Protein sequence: CASSLLTDSFGSYNEQFF.

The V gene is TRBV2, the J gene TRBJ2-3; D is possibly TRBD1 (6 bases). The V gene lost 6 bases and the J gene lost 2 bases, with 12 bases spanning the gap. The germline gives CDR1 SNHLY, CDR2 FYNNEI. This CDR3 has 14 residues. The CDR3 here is CASSPDRLTDTQYF. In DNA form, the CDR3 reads TGTGCCAGCAGCCCCGACAGGCTCACAGATACGCAGTATTTT. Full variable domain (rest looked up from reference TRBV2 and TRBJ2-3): EPEVTQTPSHQVTQMGQEVILRCVPISNHLYFYWYRQILGQKVEFLVSFYNNEISEKSEIFDDQFSVERPDGSNFTLKIRSTKLEDSAMYFCASSPDRLTDTQYFGPGTRLTVL.

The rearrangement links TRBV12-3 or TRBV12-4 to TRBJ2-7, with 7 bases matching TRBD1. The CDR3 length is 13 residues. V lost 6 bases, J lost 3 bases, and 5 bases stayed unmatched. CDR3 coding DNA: TGTGCCAGCAGACTTGGACAGGTCTACGAGCAGTACTTC. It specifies CASRLGQVYEQYF.

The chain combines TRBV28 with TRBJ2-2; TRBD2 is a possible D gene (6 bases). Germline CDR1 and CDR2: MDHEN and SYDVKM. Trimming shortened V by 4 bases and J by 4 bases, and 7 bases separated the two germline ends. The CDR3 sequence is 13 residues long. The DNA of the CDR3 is TGTGCCAGCAGTTACGGGGGCACCGGGGAGCTGTTTTTT. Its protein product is CASSYGGTGELFF.

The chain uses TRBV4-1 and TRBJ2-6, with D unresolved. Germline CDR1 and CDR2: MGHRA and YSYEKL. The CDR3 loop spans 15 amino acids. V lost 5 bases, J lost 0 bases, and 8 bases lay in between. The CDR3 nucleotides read TGCGCCAGCAGCGCCCGCTACTCTGGGGCCAACGTCCTGACTTTC. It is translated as CASSARYSGANVLTF.

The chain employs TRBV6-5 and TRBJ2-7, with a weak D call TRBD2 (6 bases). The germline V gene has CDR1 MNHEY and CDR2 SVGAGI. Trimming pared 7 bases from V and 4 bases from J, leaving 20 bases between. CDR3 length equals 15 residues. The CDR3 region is CASTSREVGTYEQYF. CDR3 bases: TGTGCCAGCACCTCTAGGGAGGTTGGGACGTACGAGCAGTACTTC.

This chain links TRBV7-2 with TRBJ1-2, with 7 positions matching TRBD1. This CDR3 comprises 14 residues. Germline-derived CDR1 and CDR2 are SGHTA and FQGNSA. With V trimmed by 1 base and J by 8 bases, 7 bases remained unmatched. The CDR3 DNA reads TGTGCCAGCAGCTTAGAAGACAGGGTCCGGGGCTACACCTTC. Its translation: CASSLEDRVRGYTF.

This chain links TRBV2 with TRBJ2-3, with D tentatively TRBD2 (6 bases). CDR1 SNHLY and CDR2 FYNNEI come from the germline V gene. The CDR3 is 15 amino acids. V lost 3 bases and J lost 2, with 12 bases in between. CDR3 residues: CASSEMAGNTDTQYF. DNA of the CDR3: TGTGCCAGCAGTGAGATGGCGGGGAACACAGATACGCAGTATTTT.

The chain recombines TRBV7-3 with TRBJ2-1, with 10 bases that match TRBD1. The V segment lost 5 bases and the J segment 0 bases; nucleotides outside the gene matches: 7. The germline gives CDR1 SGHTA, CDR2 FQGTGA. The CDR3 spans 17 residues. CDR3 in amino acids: CASSPSGQGSSYNEQFF. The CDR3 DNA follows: TGTGCCAGCAGCCCCTCGGGACAGGGGTCCTCCTACAATGAGCAGTTCTTC.